The clone carrying this T cell receptor (beta chain) occurred a few times. The sample belongs to a study of T cells after yellow fever vaccination. Each CDR3 protein is one row after TCRdb ran MiXCR on the 5' RACE reads. The data show roughly 400,000 distinct CDR3 sequences, 18% seen once. Sequencing was performed on PBMCs, taken before the yellow fever booster vaccination. This receptor was identified in a man between 18 and 35 years old who received the YFV17D yellow fever vaccine.

The CDR3 DNA is TGTGCCAGCTCACAAGTCAGTTGGACTGAAGCTTTCTTT. Translating it yields CASSQVSWTEAFF. The chain recombines TRBV18 with TRBJ1-1; D uncertain. Trimming removed 4 bases from V and 5 bases from J, with 11 bases in between. This CDR3 contains 13 residues. The germline gives CDR1 KGHSH, CDR2 LQKENI.